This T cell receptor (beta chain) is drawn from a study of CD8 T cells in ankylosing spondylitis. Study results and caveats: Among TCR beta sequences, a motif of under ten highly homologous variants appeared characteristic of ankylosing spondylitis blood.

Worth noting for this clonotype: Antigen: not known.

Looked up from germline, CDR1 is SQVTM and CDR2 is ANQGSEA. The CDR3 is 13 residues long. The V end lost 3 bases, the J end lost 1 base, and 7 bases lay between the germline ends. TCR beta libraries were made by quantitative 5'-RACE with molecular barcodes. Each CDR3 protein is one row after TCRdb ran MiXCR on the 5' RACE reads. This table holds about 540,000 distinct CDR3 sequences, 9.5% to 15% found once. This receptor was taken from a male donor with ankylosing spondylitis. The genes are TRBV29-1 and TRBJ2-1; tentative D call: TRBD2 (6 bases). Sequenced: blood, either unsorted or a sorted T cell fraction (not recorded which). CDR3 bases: TGCAGCGTTGACCGGGGGTCCTACAATGAGCAGTTCTTC. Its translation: CSVDRGSYNEQFF.